This section outlines one TCR beta chain sequence together with its context. Its antigen is as yet unknown. The conserved phenylalanine or tryptophan normally closing the CDR3 is absent here, so this likely arose from a read error. The DNA is left out, because the CDR3 cannot be placed on it with certainty; the CDR3 is given as TCRdb lists it. The data belong to a study of CD8+CD57+ T cells in acquired aplastic anemia. Study as a whole: Average DNA yield from sorted CD4+ and CD8+ cells was around 3.2 ug. CD4+ cell libraries from healthy donors averaged roughly 10 million reads. The study's findings and limits: Significant differences in CD8+ Simpson's diversity were not observed between patients and controls. Patients shared some 30 CD8+ CDR3 sequences with controls.

It was genomic DNA that served as the template for profiling TCR beta VDJ and CDR3. Using its own MiXCR run on the reads, TCRdb lists one record per CDR3 protein. The sample yields roughly 420,000 distinct CDR3 sequences, about 70% seen once. CDR1 SNHLY and CDR2 FYNNEI come from the germline V gene. The CDR3 is 15 amino acids long, termini counted. The chain has TRBV2 and TRBJ1-2. The sequenced sample consisted of sorted CD4+, CD8+, or CD8+CD57+ T cells (not recorded which) from PBMCs. The sequence was collected from a human donor in good health, serving as a control. CDR3 region: CASSVSAQAFIGHTT.